This passage covers 25 T cell receptor beta chains from one sample sequenced in a study of monozygotic twins with inflammatory bowel disease. Reprocessing the 5' RACE reads, TCRdb reports a single entry for every CDR3 protein and omits DNA. The repertoire table contains approximately 400,000 distinct CDR3 sequences. Sequenced: blood. Source of these receptors: a human donor with ulcerative colitis or Crohn's disease, or a healthy co-twin of an affected twin (not recorded which).

CDR3 sequence: CSVEDLTSGSYEQYF. This chain uses TRBV29-1 with TRBJ2-7; TCRdb names TRBD2, which stays unverified in the absence of DNA. This CDR3 spans 15 amino acids. Germline V gives CDR1 SQVTM, CDR2 ANQGSEA.

The genes are TRBV5-1 and TRBJ1-4. This CDR3 is 14 amino acids long. Germline CDR1 SGHRS, CDR2 YFSETQ. The CDR3: CASSLEPNNEKLFF.

This chain links TRBV4-3 with TRBJ2-3; the D call of TRBD1 rests on TCRdb alone, since no DNA is present to check it. Germline CDR1 and CDR2: LGHNA and YSLEER. The CDR3 contains 14 residues. The CDR3: CASSRAGSTDTQYF.

The chain joins TRBV29-1 to TRBJ2-2. This CDR3 contains 11 residues. Germline CDR1 and CDR2: SQVTM and ANQGSEA. CDR3 protein: CSILNTGELFF.

The J gene is TRBJ2-7, the V gene TRBV4-3; with no DNA, the TCRdb D assignment of TRBD1 cannot be verified. The germline V gene encodes CDR1 LGHNA and CDR2 YSLEER. The CDR3 consists of 14 residues. This chain's CDR3 is CASSRGRGLYEQYF.

The chain carries TRBV20-1 and TRBJ2-5. There are 12 residues in the CDR3. Looked up from germline, CDR1 is DFQATT and CDR2 is SNEGSKA (reference sequence). The chain's CDR3 is CSASGDKETQYF.

The rearrangement uses TRBV5-1 and TRBJ1-2; the TRBD1 assignment by TCRdb is unverifiable without DNA. The V gene's germline CDR1 is SGHRS and CDR2 YFSETQ. The CDR3 is made up of 14 amino acids. The CDR3 reads CASSLAPTGGGYTF.

The chain employs TRBV19 and TRBJ1-5; TCRdb outputs TRBD1, but without DNA this stays unchecked. The CDR3 spans 14 residues. Germline V CDR1 and CDR2: LNHDA, SQIVND (reference sequence). The CDR3: CASSWVGDNQPQHF.

This chain connects TRBV9 to TRBJ2-3; TCRdb proposes TRBD2, but this gene call is untestable without DNA. Germline CDR1 SGDLS, CDR2 YYNGEE. The length of the CDR3 is 12 residues. The CDR3 loop is CASSVLGLSQYF.

J is TRBJ2-7 and V is TRBV20-1; no DNA is available, so the TRBD2 call from TCRdb remains unchecked. Germline CDR1 is DFQATT and CDR2 is SNEGSKA (reference sequence). This CDR3 region has 15 residues. The CDR3 is CSAYDPGLAVYEQYF.

The chain recombines TRBV19 with TRBJ2-2. CDR3 length equals 13 residues. Looked up from germline, CDR1 is LNHDA and CDR2 is SQIVND (reference sequence). CDR3 sequence reads: CASSIVPNGELFF.

This rearrangement joins TRBV18 to TRBJ1-6. The CDR3 is 14 residues long. The germline gives CDR1 KGHSH, CDR2 LQKENI. The CDR3 spells CASSPAGGNSPLHF.

The V and J genes are TRBV9 and TRBJ1-4; TCRdb picks TRBD1, but there is no DNA to check that call. Germline lookup yields CDR1 SGDLS and CDR2 YYNGEE. This CDR3 has 15 residues. The CDR3 loop reads CASSVGPGANEKLFF.

J is TRBJ2-7 and V is TRBV7-2; the TRBD1 assignment by TCRdb is unverifiable without DNA. The CDR3 is 14 residues long. CDR1 and CDR2 (germline): SGHTA, FQGNSA. CDR3: CASSVQTLGAEQYF.

The chain carries TRBV4-1 and TRBJ2-7. Per the germline V gene, CDR1 is MGHRA and CDR2 is YSYEKL. This CDR3 comprises 14 residues. CDR3 loop: CASSQDRFGYEQYF.

The chain links TRBV5-1 to TRBJ1-1. Germline CDR1 and CDR2: SGHRS and YFSETQ. This CDR3 is 14 amino acids long. This CDR3 is CASSRGGSNTEAFF.

The chain links TRBV9 to TRBJ1-1. This CDR3 is built from 15 residues. Germline V CDR1 and CDR2: SGDLS, YYNGEE. CDR3 residues: CASSVEPTQNTEAFF.

The J gene is TRBJ2-3, the V gene TRBV7-2. The CDR3 totals 15 residues. Germline CDR1 and CDR2: SGHTA and FQGNSA. CDR3 loop: CASSWLALSTDTQYF. Complete variable domain (other parts from reference TRBV7-2 and TRBJ2-3): GAGVSQSPSNKVTEKGKDVELRCDPISGHTALYWYRQSLGQGLEFLIYFQGNSAPDKSGLPSDRFSAERTGGSVSTLTIQRTQQEDSAVYLCASSWLALSTDTQYFGPGTRLTVL.

The CDR3: CAWRGQGGSHNQPQHF. The genes are TRBV30 and TRBJ1-5; the D call of TRBD1 rests on TCRdb alone, since no DNA is present to check it. This CDR3 spans 16 amino acids. Per the germline V gene, CDR1 is GTSNPN and CDR2 is SVGIG (reference sequence).

The V gene is TRBV19, the J gene TRBJ1-5. In germline, CDR1 is LNHDA, CDR2 SQIVND (reference sequence). The CDR3 length is 16 residues. This CDR3 is CASSRGTAPSFQPQHF.

The chain has TRBV6-5 and TRBJ1-6. The CDR3 is made up of 12 amino acids. CDR1 is MNHEY and CDR2 is SVGAGI in the germline V gene. CDR3 sequence: CASSSPNSPLHF.

This chain uses TRBV7-2 with TRBJ2-7; TCRdb's D call, TRBD1, is unchecked because there is no DNA. Germline CDR1 reads SGHTA; CDR2 reads FQGNSA. CDR3 length equals 15 residues. CDR3: CASTLNGLGPYEQYF.

The chain couples TRBV10-3 to TRBJ2-7. CDR3 length: 11 amino acids. CDR1 is ENHRY, CDR2 SYGVKD, per germline. The CDR3 loop is CAISDGYEQYF.

This chain links TRBV5-1 with TRBJ2-1; TCRdb calls TRBD2, which cannot be checked without DNA. This CDR3 comprises 15 residues. CDR1 SGHRS and CDR2 YFSETQ come from the germline V gene. CDR3 residues: CASSLTGTIYNEQFF.

The J gene is TRBJ2-1, the V gene TRBV3-1; no DNA is available, so the TRBD1 call from TCRdb remains unchecked. The CDR3 is 14 amino acids. Germline V gene sequence: CDR1 LGHDT, CDR2 YNNKEL (reference sequence). The CDR3: CASGQGGANNEQFF.